Detailed here is one T cell receptor (beta chain). Its antigen is as yet unknown. This sample was included in a study of beta chain features in type 1 diabetes. Study-wide findings and caveats: Type 1 diabetes patients had moderately but significantly shorter TCRB CDR3s in all four CD4+ subsets.

Isolated RNA was reverse transcribed in full, so expressed TCRB transcripts were sequenced. Deep immunoSEQ sequencing covered naive, central memory and regulatory T cell samples. Libraries were prepared by immunoSEQ multiplex PCR; TCRdb keeps only in-frame clonotypes and omits some of them. In the table there are around 100,000 clones, 25% to 35% of which are singletons. CDR3 length: 14 residues. CDR1 LNHDA and CDR2 SQIVND come from the germline V gene (reference sequence). The V end lost 5 bases, the J end lost 2 bases, and 10 bases lay between the germline ends. One heparinised draw, averaging about 116 mL, was taken per donor.

The origin of this receptor is a woman aged 18-29 years with type 1 diabetes. Source material: central memory CD4+ T cells from blood. V is TRBV19 and J is TRBJ2-1, with D possibly TRBD1 on 5 matching bases. CDR3 amino acids: CASSVQVTYNEQFF. Written as DNA, the CDR3 is TGTGCCAGTAGTGTACAGGTTACCTACAATGAGCAGTTCTTC.